The entry below gives a single T cell receptor (beta chain) sequence along with its context. This sample stems from a study of T cell changes during pregnancy in multiple sclerosis. Here immunoSEQ multiplex PCR was the method, and the copy in TCRdb shows in-frame clones only, minus some. This repertoire shows approximately 64,000 clones, roughly 90% found once; its top ten account for about 2.5%. The CDR3 has 13 amino acids. Trimming shortened V by 1 base and J by 4 bases, and 9 bases separated the two germline ends. From germline, CDR1 is GTSNPN and CDR2 SVGIG (reference sequence). The V and J genes are TRBV30 and TRBJ2-3; D might be TRBD2 (6 bases). The specimen comprised peripheral blood, sampled in the first trimester of pregnancy. The TCR was taken from a female donor with multiple sclerosis, enrolled in a pregnancy study. In DNA, the CDR3 is TGTGCCTGGAGTGGCGGGAATGCAGATACGCAGTATTTT. Its translation: CAWSGGNADTQYF. Combining the CDR3 with reference TRBV30 and TRBJ2-3 gives the whole variable domain SQTIHQWPATLVQPVGSPLSLECTVEGTSNPNLYWYRQAAGRGLQLLFYSVGIGQISSEVPQNLSASRPQDRQFILSSKKLLLSDSGFYLCAWSGGNADTQYFGPGTRLTVL.